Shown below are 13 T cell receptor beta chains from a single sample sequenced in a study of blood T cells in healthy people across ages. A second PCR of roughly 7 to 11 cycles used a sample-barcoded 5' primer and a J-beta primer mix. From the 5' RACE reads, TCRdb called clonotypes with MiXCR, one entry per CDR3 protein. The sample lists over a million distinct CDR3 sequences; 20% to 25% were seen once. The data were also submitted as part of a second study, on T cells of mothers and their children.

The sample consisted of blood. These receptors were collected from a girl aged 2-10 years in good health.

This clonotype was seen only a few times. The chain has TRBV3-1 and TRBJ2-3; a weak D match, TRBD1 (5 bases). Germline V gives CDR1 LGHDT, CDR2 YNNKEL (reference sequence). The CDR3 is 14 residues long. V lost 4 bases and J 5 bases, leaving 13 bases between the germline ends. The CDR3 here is CASSPPTGKDTQYF. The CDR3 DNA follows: TGTGCCAGCAGCCCCCCCACAGGAAAAGATACGCAGTATTTT.

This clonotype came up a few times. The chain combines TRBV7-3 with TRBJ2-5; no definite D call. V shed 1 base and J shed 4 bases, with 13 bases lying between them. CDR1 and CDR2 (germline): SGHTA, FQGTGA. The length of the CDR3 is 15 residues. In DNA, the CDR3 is TGTGCCAGCAGCTTAATATTTGGGCAGAGAGAGACCCAGTACTTC. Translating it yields CASSLIFGQRETQYF.

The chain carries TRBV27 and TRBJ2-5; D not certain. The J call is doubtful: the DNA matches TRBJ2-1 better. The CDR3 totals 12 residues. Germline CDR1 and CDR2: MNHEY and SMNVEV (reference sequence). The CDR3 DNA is TGTGCCAGCCGGGTGAACTACAATGAGCAGTTCTTC. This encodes CASRVNYNEQFF.

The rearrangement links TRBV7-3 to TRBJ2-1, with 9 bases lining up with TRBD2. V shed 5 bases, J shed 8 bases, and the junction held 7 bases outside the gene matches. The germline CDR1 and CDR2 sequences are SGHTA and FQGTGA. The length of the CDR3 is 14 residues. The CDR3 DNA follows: TGTGCCAGCAGCCCCGGCGGGGGGGCCCATGAGCAGTTCTTC. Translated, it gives CASSPGGGAHEQFF.

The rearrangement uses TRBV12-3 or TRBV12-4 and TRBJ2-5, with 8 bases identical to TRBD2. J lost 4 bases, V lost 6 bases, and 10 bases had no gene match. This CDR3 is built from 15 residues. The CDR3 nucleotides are TGTGCCAGCAGCCACCCCGGGACTAGTAGAGAGACCCAGTACTTC. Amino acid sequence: CASSHPGTSRETQYF.

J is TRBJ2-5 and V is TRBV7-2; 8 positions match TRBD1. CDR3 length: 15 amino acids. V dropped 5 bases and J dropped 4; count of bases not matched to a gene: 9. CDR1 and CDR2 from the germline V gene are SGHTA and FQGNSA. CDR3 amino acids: CASSPAPGQAETQYF. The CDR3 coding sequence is TGTGCCAGCAGCCCCGCCCCGGGACAGGCAGAGACCCAGTACTTC.

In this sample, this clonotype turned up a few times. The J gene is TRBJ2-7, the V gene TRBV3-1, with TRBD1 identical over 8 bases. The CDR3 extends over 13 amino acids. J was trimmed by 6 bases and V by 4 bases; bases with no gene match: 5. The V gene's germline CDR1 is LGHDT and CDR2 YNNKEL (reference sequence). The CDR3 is CASSPRGPGEQYF. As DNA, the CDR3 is TGTGCCAGCAGCCCCAGGGGGCCAGGCGAGCAGTACTTC.

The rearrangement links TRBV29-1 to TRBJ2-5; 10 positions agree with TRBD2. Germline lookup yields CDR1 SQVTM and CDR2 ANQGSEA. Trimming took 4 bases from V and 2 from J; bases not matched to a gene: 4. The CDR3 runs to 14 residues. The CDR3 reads CSVASGRTQETQYF. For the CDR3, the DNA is TGCAGCGTTGCTAGCGGGAGAACTCAAGAGACCCAGTACTTC.

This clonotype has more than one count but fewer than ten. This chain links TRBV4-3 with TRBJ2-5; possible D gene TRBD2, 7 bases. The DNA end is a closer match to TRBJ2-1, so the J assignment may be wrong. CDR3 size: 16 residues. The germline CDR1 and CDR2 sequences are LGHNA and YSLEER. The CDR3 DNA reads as TGCGCCAGCAGCCTCGGGGCCCGGGGGGCCGACAATGAGCAGTTCTTC. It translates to CASSLGARGADNEQFF.

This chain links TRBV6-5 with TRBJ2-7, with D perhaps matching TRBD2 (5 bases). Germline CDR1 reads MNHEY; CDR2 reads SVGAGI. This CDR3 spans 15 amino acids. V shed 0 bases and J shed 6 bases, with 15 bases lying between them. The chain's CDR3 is CASSYSRRTPFEQYF. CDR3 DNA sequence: TGTGCCAGCAGTTACTCAAGACGGACTCCTTTCGAGCAGTACTTC.

CDR3 in amino acids: CASSLWADNGYTF. The CDR3 nucleotides read TGTGCCAGCAGTTTATGGGCAGATAATGGCTACACCTTC. The chain carries TRBV12-3 or TRBV12-4 and TRBJ1-2; D ambiguous. Between the trimmed V and J ends, which lost 2 bases and 6 bases, there was a span of 10 bases. The CDR3 has 13 amino acids.

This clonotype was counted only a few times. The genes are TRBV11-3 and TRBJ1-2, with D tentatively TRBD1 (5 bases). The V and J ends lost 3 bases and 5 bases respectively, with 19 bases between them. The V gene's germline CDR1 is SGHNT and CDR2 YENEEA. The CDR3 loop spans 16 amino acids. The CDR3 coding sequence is TGTGCCAGCAGCTTGGGTTATTCCGGGACCACGTATGGCTACACCTTC. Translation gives CASSLGYSGTTYGYTF. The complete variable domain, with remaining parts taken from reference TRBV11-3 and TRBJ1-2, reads EAGVVQSPRYKIIEKKQPVAFWCNPISGHNTLYWYLQNLGQGPELLIRYENEEAVDDSQLPKDRFSAERLKGVDSTLKIQPAELGDSAVYLCASSLGYSGTTYGYTFGSGTRLTVV.

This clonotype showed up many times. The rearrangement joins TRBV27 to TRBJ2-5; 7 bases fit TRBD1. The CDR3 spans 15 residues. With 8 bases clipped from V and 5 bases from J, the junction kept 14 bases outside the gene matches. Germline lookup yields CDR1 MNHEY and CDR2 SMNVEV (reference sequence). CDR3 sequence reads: CASRPTGSMGETQYF. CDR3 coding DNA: TGTGCCAGCCGCCCGACAGGGTCGATGGGGGAGACCCAGTACTTC.